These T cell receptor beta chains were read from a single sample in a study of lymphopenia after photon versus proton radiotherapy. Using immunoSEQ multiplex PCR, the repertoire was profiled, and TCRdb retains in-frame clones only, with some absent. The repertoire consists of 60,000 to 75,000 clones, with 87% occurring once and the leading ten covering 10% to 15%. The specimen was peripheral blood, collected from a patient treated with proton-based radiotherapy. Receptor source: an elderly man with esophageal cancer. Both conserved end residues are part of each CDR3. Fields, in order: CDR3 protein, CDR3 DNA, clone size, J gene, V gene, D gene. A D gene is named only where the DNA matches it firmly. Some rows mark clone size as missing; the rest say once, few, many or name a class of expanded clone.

CDR3aa: CASSFILLRGEQFF
CDR3nt: TGTGCCAGCAGCTTCATCCTCCTGCGGGGTGAGCAGTTCTTC
abundance: NA
j_gene: TRBJ2-1
v_gene: TRBV7-9
d_gene: NA

CDR3aa: CSVEWGPNEQFF
CDR3nt: TGCAGCGTGGAGTGGGGGCCCAATGAGCAGTTCTTC
abundance: once
j_gene: TRBJ2-1
v_gene: TRBV29-1
d_gene: NA

CDR3aa: CASSPGTGSEKLFF
CDR3nt: TGTGCCAGCAGCCCCGGGACAGGGTCCGAAAAACTGTTTTTT
abundance: NA
j_gene: TRBJ1-4
v_gene: TRBV11-2
d_gene: TRBD1

CDR3aa: CASSLVQGRRGYTF
CDR3nt: TGTGCCAGCAGCTTAGTGCAGGGACGGAGAGGCTACACCTTC
abundance: NA
j_gene: TRBJ1-2
v_gene: TRBV7-8
d_gene: NA

CDR3aa: CASSQDGNSGNTIYF
CDR3nt: TGCGCCAGCAGCCAAGATGGTAACTCTGGAAACACCATATATTTT
abundance: NA
j_gene: TRBJ1-3
v_gene: TRBV4-1
d_gene: NA

CDR3aa: CASRTGTGATDTQYF
CDR3nt: TGTGCCAGCAGGACCGGGACAGGGGCCACAGATACGCAGTATTTT
abundance: NA
j_gene: TRBJ2-3
v_gene: TRBV6-5
d_gene: TRBD1

CDR3aa: CASSSGRVSGNTIYF
CDR3nt: TGTGCCAGCAGTTCCGGACGAGTCTCTGGAAACACCATATATTTT
abundance: once
j_gene: TRBJ1-3
v_gene: TRBV6-5
d_gene: NA

CDR3aa: CASSPPAYNEQFF
CDR3nt: TGTGCCAGCAGCCCCCCCGCCTACAATGAGCAGTTCTTC
abundance: NA
j_gene: TRBJ2-1
v_gene: TRBV7-9
d_gene: NA

CDR3aa: CSVGQGRYNEQFF
CDR3nt: TGCAGCGTGGGACAGGGACGATACAATGAGCAGTTCTTC
abundance: NA
j_gene: TRBJ2-1
v_gene: TRBV29-1
d_gene: TRBD1

CDR3aa: CASSPTLEITEAFF
CDR3nt: TGTGCCAGCAGCCCGACCTTAGAGATAACTGAAGCTTTCTTT
abundance: NA
j_gene: TRBJ1-1
v_gene: TRBV11-2
d_gene: NA

CDR3aa: CASSLPSGRRDGELFF
CDR3nt: TGTGCCAGCAGCCTCCCTAGCGGGAGACGTGACGGGGAGCTGTTTTTT
abundance: NA
j_gene: TRBJ2-2
v_gene: TRBV7-9
d_gene: TRBD2

CDR3aa: CASSLSVKGLRGGTQYF
CDR3nt: TGTGCCAGCAGTTTAAGTGTTAAGGGGTTGAGGGGGGGGACCCAGTACTTC
abundance: once
j_gene: TRBJ2-5
v_gene: TRBV27
d_gene: NA

CDR3aa: CASSHGTSGQVYSGELFF
CDR3nt: TGCGCCAGCAGCCATGGGACTAGCGGGCAGGTTTATTCCGGGGAGCTGTTTTTT
abundance: NA
j_gene: TRBJ2-2
v_gene: TRBV4-3
d_gene: TRBD2

CDR3aa: CARSWGRQRHQHF
CDR3nt: TGTGCCAGAAGCTGGGGGAGACAGCGTCACCAGCATTTT
abundance: NA
j_gene: TRBJ1-5
v_gene: TRBV5-3
d_gene: NA

CDR3aa: CASSTVGSTLHTF
CDR3nt: TGTGCCAGCAGCACAGTCGGCAGCACCTTACACACCTTC
abundance: NA
j_gene: TRBJ1-2
v_gene: TRBV6-6
d_gene: NA

CDR3aa: CASSQTGISGNTIYF
CDR3nt: TGCGCCAGCAGCCAGACAGGGATCTCTGGAAACACCATATATTTT
abundance: NA
j_gene: TRBJ1-3
v_gene: TRBV5-1
d_gene: TRBD1

CDR3aa: CASSVGRGRSYGYTF
CDR3nt: TGTGCCAGCAGCGTAGGCAGGGGGCGAAGCTATGGCTACACCTTC
abundance: NA
j_gene: TRBJ1-2
v_gene: TRBV9
d_gene: TRBD1

CDR3aa: CASKPGWNTGELFF
CDR3nt: TGTGCCAGCAAGCCCGGGTGGAACACCGGGGAGCTGTTTTTT
abundance: NA
j_gene: TRBJ2-2
v_gene: TRBV28
d_gene: NA

CDR3aa: CASSGADYPEVGDTQYF
CDR3nt: TGTGCCAGCAGTGGAGCGGACTACCCCGAGGTGGGAGATACGCAGTATTTT
abundance: NA
j_gene: TRBJ2-3
v_gene: TRBV2
d_gene: NA

CDR3aa: CASSLEAPTDTQYF
CDR3nt: TGCGCCAGCAGCTTGGAGGCACCCACAGATACGCAGTATTTT
abundance: NA
j_gene: TRBJ2-3
v_gene: TRBV5-1
d_gene: NA